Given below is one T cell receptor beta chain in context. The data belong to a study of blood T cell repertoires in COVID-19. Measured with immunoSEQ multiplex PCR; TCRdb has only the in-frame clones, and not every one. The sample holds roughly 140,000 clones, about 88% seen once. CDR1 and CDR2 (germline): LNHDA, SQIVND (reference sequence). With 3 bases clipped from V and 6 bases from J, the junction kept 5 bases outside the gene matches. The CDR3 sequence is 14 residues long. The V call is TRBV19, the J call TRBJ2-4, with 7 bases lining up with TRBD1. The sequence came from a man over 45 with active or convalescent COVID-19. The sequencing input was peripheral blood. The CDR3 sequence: CASSIDRVGNIQYF. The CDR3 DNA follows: TGTGCCAGTAGTATTGACAGGGTGGGAAACATTCAGTACTTC.